The following is a T cell receptor beta chain sequence with its context. The data were taken from a study of T cells of healthy individuals. The CDR3 contains 13 residues. V lost 2 bases, J lost 7 bases, and 8 bases lay in between. The germline V gene encodes CDR1 LGHNA and CDR2 YSLEER. TCRdb called the 5' RACE reads again in MiXCR, with one record for every CDR3 protein. Seen here are roughly 87,000 distinct CDR3 sequences, under 20% observed once, and the top ten hold approximately 6%. The chain combines TRBV4-3 with TRBJ2-2, with TRBD2 as a possible D gene (5 bases). This TCR came from a human donor in good health. The CDR3 coding sequence is TGCGCCAGCAGCCAAAGGGCGGGCGGGGAGCTGTTTTTT. This codes for CASSQRAGGELFF.